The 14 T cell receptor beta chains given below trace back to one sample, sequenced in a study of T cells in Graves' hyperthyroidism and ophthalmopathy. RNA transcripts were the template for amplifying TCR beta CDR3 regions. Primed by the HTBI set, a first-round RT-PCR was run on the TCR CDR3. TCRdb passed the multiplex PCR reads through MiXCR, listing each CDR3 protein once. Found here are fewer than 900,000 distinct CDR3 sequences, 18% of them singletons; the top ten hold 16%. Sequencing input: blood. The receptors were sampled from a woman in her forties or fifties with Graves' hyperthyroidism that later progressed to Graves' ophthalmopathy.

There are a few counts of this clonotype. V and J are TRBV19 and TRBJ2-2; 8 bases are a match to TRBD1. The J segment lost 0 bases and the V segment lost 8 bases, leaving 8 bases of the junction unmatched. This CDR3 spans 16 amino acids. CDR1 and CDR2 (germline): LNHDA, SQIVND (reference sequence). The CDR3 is CASVRGPLANTGELFF. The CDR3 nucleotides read TGTGCCAGTGTCAGGGGGCCCCTCGCGAACACCGGGGAGCTGTTTTTT.

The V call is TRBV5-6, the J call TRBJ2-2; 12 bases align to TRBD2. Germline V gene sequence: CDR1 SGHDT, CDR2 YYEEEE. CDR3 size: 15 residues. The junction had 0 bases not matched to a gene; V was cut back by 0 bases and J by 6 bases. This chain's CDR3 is CASSLASGGAGELFF. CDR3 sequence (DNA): TGTGCCAGCAGCTTGGCTAGCGGGGGGGCCGGGGAGCTGTTTTTT.

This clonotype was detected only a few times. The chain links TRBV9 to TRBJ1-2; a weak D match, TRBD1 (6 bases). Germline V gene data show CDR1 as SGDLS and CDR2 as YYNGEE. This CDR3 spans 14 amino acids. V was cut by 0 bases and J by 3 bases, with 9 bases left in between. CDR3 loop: CASSVADSYYGYTF. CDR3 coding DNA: TGTGCCAGCAGCGTAGCGGACAGCTACTATGGCTACACCTTC.

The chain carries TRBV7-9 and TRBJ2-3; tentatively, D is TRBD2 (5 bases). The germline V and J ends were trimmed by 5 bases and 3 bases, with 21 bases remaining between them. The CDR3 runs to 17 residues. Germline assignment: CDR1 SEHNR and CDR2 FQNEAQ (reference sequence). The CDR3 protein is CASSTGLSVGYTDTQYF. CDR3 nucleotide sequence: TGTGCCAGCAGCACCGGACTGTCCGTAGGCTATACAGATACGCAGTATTTT.

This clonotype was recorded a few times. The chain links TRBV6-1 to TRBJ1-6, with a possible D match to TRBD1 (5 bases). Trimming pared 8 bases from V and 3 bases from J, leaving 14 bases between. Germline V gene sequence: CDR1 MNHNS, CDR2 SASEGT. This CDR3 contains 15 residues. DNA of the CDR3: TGTGCCAGCGTAGGGGATCCTCACTATAATTCACCCCTCCACTTT. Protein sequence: CASVGDPHYNSPLHF.

The CDR3 bases are TGTGCCAGTAGTATAGATCTGGCTAGCGGGACGCAGTTCTTC. As protein: CASSIDLASGTQFF. This chain links TRBV19 with TRBJ2-1; the match to TRBD2 covers 9 bases. Germline V gives CDR1 LNHDA, CDR2 SQIVND (reference sequence). The V and J ends lost 0 bases and 12 bases, in that order; junction bases with no gene match: 6. The CDR3 consists of 14 residues.

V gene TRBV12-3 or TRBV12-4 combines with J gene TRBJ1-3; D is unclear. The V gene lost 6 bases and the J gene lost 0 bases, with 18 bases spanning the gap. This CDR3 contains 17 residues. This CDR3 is CASRSRSGIASGNTIYF. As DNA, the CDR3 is TGTGCCAGCAGGAGTCGGTCGGGGATCGCCTCTGGAAACACCATATATTTT.

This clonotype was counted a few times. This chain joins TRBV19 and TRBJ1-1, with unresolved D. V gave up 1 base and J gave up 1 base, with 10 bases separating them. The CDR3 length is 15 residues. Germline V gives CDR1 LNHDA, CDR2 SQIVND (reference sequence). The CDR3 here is CASSIGGLGNTEAFF. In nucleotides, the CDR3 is TGTGCCAGTAGTATAGGCGGACTCGGGAACACTGAAGCTTTCTTT.

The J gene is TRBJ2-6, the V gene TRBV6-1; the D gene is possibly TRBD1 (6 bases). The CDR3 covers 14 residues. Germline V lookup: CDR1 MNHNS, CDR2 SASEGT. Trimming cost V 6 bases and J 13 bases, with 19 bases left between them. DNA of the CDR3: TGTGCCAGCAGCCCTGGGACAAATCTCGTTGTCCTGACTTTC. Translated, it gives CASSPGTNLVVLTF.

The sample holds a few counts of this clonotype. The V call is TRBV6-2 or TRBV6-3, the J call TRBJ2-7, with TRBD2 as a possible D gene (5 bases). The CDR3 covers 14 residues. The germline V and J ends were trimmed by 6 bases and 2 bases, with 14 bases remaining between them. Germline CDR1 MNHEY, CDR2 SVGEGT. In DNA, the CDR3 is TGTGCCAGCAGCCCCCCCGGGGAAGCCTACGAGCAGTACTTC. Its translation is CASSPPGEAYEQYF.

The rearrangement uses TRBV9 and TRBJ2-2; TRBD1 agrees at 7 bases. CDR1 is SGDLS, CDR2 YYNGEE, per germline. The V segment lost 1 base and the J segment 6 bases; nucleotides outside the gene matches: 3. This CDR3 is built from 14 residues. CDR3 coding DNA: TGTGCCAGCAGCGTAACGACAGGGCCCGGGGAGCTGTTTTTT. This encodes CASSVTTGPGELFF.

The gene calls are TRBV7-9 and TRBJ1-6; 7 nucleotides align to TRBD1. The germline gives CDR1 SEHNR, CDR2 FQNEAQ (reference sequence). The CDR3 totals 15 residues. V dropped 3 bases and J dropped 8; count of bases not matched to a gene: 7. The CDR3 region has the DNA TGTGCCAGCAGCTTTACCACAGGGGAGTATTCACCCCTCCACTTT. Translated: CASSFTTGEYSPLHF.

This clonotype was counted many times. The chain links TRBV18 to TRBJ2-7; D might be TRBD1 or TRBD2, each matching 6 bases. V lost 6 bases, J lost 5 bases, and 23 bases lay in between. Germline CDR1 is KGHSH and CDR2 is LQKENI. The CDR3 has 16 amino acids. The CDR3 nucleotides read TGTGCCAGCTCTCCCCAGGACGGGGGCGAGAGGAACGAGCAGTACTTC. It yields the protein CASSPQDGGERNEQYF.

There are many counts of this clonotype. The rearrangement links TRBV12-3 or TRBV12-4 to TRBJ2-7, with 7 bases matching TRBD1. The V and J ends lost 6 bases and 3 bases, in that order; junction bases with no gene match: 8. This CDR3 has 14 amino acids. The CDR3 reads CASRPDRTNYEQYF. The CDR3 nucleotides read TGTGCCAGCAGACCGGACAGGACGAACTACGAGCAGTACTTC.